Each of the 16 T cell receptor beta chains below was sequenced from the same sample in a study of T cells in Graves' hyperthyroidism and ophthalmopathy. Amplification targeted TCR beta CDR3 regions from RNA transcripts. TCR CDR3 underwent first-round RT-PCR with the HTBI primer set. From the multiplex PCR reads, TCRdb called clonotypes with MiXCR, one entry per CDR3 protein. This table holds around 380,000 distinct CDR3 sequences, around an eighth found once. Sequenced input: blood. Source of these receptors: a man between 25 and 39 years old with Graves' hyperthyroidism that later progressed to Graves' ophthalmopathy.

This clonotype was counted ten times or more. The J gene is TRBJ2-7, the V gene TRBV11-2; 10 bases align to TRBD1. The CDR3 is 15 amino acids. CDR1 is SGHAT and CDR2 is FQNNGV in the germline V gene. V was clipped by 4 bases and J by 4 bases; unmatched bases: 7. The CDR3 DNA reads TGTGCCAGCAGCTACTCGACAGGGGGCATTTACGAGCAGTACTTC. Translating gives CASSYSTGGIYEQYF. The full variable domain, completed using reference TRBV11-2 and TRBJ2-7, is EAGVAQSPRYKIIEKRQSVAFWCNPISGHATLYWYQQILGQGPKLLIQFQNNGVVDDSQLPKDRFSAERLKGVDSTLKIQPAKLEDSAVYLCASSYSTGGIYEQYFGPGTRLTVT.

This clonotype was observed many times. This chain links TRBV18 with TRBJ2-1, with D perhaps matching TRBD1 (5 bases). V dropped 3 bases and J dropped 0 bases, with 9 bases sitting between them. Germline V gene sequence: CDR1 KGHSH, CDR2 LQKENI. CDR3 size: 15 residues. CDR3 coding DNA: TGTGCCAGCTCACCCGACAGTATCTCCTACAATGAGCAGTTCTTC. Translation gives CASSPDSISYNEQFF.

This clonotype was seen a handful of times. The chain uses TRBV5-5 and TRBJ2-7, with D unclear. The CDR3 totals 15 residues. Germline loops: CDR1 SGHKS, CDR2 YYEKEE (reference sequence). The V end was cut by 0 bases, the J end by 3 bases, with 13 bases between. The CDR3 DNA sequence: TGTGCCAGCAGCTTGGAGGCAGCGAACTTCTACGAGCAGTACTTC. Residues: CASSLEAANFYEQYF.

This clonotype appeared many times. The chain employs TRBV6-1 and TRBJ2-3, with a possible D match to TRBD2 (7 bases). In germline, CDR1 is MNHNS, CDR2 SASEGT. CDR3 length: 14 amino acids. Trimming took off 8 bases at V and 6 bases at J, with 18 bases between the two ends. DNA for the CDR3: TGTGCCAGCGCGGCGGGGGCTCTCGTGGATACGCAGTATTTT. It encodes CASAAGALVDTQYF.

This clonotype was found a few times. This sequence joins TRBV19 and TRBJ2-7; 7 positions agree with TRBD1. J lost 1 base, V lost 1 base, and 10 bases had no gene match. The CDR3 runs 17 residues. The germline V gene has CDR1 LNHDA and CDR2 SQIVND (reference sequence). This CDR3 is CASSIVWGTVLSYEQYF. CDR3 coding DNA: TGTGCCAGTAGTATAGTTTGGGGGACAGTTTTGTCCTACGAGCAGTACTTC.

This clonotype occurred many times. The rearrangement joins TRBV30 to TRBJ2-5; TRBD1 agrees at 9 bases. Looked up from germline, CDR1 is GTSNPN and CDR2 is SVGIG (reference sequence). The CDR3 sequence is 13 residues long. J lost 5 bases, V lost 1 base, and 2 bases had no gene match. Here the CDR3 reads CAWSGGQGETQYF. As DNA, the CDR3 is TGTGCCTGGAGTGGCGGACAGGGGGAGACCCAGTACTTC.

This clonotype was seen a handful of times. The chain links TRBV7-2 to TRBJ1-6; TRBD1 is a possible D gene (5 bases). V shed 2 bases and J shed 10 bases, with 15 bases lying between them. The germline gives CDR1 SGHTA, CDR2 FQGNSA. The CDR3 has 15 residues. Here the CDR3 DNA reads TGTGCCAGCAGCTTATCAGGGTTCCTTTTATCACCCCTCCACTTT. It yields the protein CASSLSGFLLSPLHF.

This clonotype was picked up many times. The chain uses TRBV20-1 and TRBJ1-1; D uncertain. Germline CDR1 reads DFQATT; CDR2 reads SNEGSKA (reference sequence). Trimming took off 6 bases at V and 0 bases at J, with 11 bases between the two ends. CDR3 length: 13 residues. CDR3 coding DNA: TGCAGTGCCAGTCCAGACTTGAACACTGAAGCTTTCTTT. Translated, it gives CSASPDLNTEAFF.

The chain links TRBV5-4 to TRBJ2-5, with D maybe TRBD1 (5 bases). Germline V gene lookup returns CDR1 SGHNT and CDR2 YYREEE (reference sequence). The V gene lost 0 bases and the J gene lost 3 bases, with 12 bases spanning the gap. The CDR3 covers 15 residues. The CDR3 spells CASSLGGLLEETQYF. The CDR3 nucleotides read TGTGCCAGCAGCTTGGGGGGCTTGCTGGAAGAGACCCAGTACTTC.

This clonotype was recorded at least ten times. Here the CDR3 reads CASRTGGYIGNTEAFF. CDR3 DNA: TGTGCCAGCAGGACGGGGGGTTATATAGGGAACACTGAAGCTTTCTTT. This chain connects TRBV27 to TRBJ1-1, with a tentative D call TRBD1 (5 bases). This CDR3 has 16 amino acids. The germline V and J ends were trimmed by 6 bases and 1 base, with 18 bases remaining between them. CDR1 is MNHEY, CDR2 SMNVEV, per germline (reference sequence).

This clonotype was seen only a few times. The genes are TRBV9 and TRBJ2-2; 10 bases align to TRBD2. The CDR3 has 18 residues. Trimming took 4 bases from V and 0 from J; bases not matched to a gene: 9. The V gene's germline CDR1 is SGDLS and CDR2 YYNGEE. In DNA form, the CDR3 reads TGTGCCAGCAGCCCCTTTAGCGGGGGGAGTGCGAACACCGGGGAGCTGTTTTTT. This codes for CASSPFSGGSANTGELFF.

There are many counts of this clonotype. The V and J genes are TRBV12-3 or TRBV12-4 and TRBJ1-2; 10 bases match TRBD1. V shed 6 bases and J 8 bases; nucleotides not matched to a gene: 12. CDR3 length: 15 amino acids. CDR3 region: CASSYGSTGGYGYTF. CDR3 coding DNA: TGTGCCAGCAGCTATGGATCGACAGGGGGCTACGGCTACACCTTC.

Points on this clonotype: Just one base apart from a much larger clone, this may be a read error. CDR3 sequence reads: CASSFWDSRNPGANVPTF. Here the CDR3 DNA reads TGTGCCAGCAGTTTTTGGGACAGCCGTAATCCTGGGGCCAACGTCCCGACTTTC. The V gene is TRBV28, the J gene TRBJ2-6; 7 bases are shared with TRBD1. The CDR3 extends over 18 amino acids. CDR1 and CDR2 from the germline V gene are MDHEN and SYDVKM.

This clonotype showed up many times. The rearrangement joins TRBV30 to TRBJ2-7; 8 bases fit TRBD1. The CDR3 has 11 amino acids. CDR1 GTSNPN and CDR2 SVGIG come from the germline V gene (reference sequence). V was clipped by 5 bases and J by 3 bases; unmatched bases: 0. The CDR3 nucleotides read TGTGCCTGGGACAGGGGCTACGAGCAGTACTTC. Its protein is CAWDRGYEQYF.

This clonotype was seen a handful of times. This chain links TRBV20-1 with TRBJ1-2; D may be TRBD1 (5 bases). Per the germline V gene, CDR1 is DFQATT and CDR2 is SNEGSKA (reference sequence). V dropped 4 bases and J dropped 5 bases, with 11 bases sitting between them. The CDR3 consists of 12 residues. This CDR3 reads CSATTELYGYTF. CDR3 in DNA: TGCAGTGCTACGACAGAACTATATGGCTACACCTTC.

This clonotype was seen at least ten times. This chain connects TRBV12-3 or TRBV12-4 to TRBJ2-7; TRBD1 matches 9 bases. J lost 5 bases, V lost 6 bases, and 11 bases had no gene match. The CDR3 has 15 amino acids. The chain's CDR3 is CASSENRDREHEQYF. CDR3 DNA: TGTGCCAGCAGCGAAAACCGGGACAGGGAGCACGAGCAGTACTTC.